The rows below give T cell receptor beta chains drawn from one sample of a study of blood T cell repertoires in COVID-19. Using immunoSEQ multiplex PCR, the repertoire was profiled, and TCRdb retains in-frame clones only, with some absent. The table records around 250,000 clones, approximately 82% of them present only once. The sequencing input was peripheral blood. Receptors originate from a woman aged 18-35 years with acute or convalescent COVID-19. Both conserved end residues are part of each CDR3. The order of the fields is clone size, J gene, D gene, V gene, CDR3 protein, CDR3 DNA. A D gene is named only where the DNA matches it firmly. Clone size is stated in some rows and not others, as once, few, many or a class when expanded.

>-|TRBJ2-1|-|TRBV11-3
CASSLGLDEQFF
TGTGCCAGCAGCTTAGGACTCGATGAGCAGTTCTTC
>-|TRBJ2-1|TRBD2|TRBV13
CASSLKDRVAGARDEQFF
TGTGCCAGCAGCTTAAAGGACAGAGTAGCGGGAGCCCGGGATGAGCAGTTCTTC
>-|TRBJ2-7|-|TRBV20-1
CSASNRPPNSYEQYF
TGCAGTGCTAGTAACAGACCCCCCAACTCCTACGAGCAGTACTTC
>-|TRBJ1-5|-|TRBV4-3
CASSLRTGNNQPQHF
TGCGCCAGCAGCCTGCGGACCGGGAACAATCAGCCCCAGCATTTT
>-|TRBJ2-7|-|TRBV6-2/TRBV6-3
CASSYSWAVKQYF
TGTGCCAGCAGTTACTCTTGGGCCGTTAAGCAGTACTTC
>-|TRBJ1-2|-|TRBV9
CASSVGGGQTDF
TGTGCCAGCAGCGTAGGCGGGGGGCAGACAGACTTC
>-|TRBJ2-5|-|TRBV27
CAIPFSVLGTQYF
TGTGCCATCCCTTTTAGCGTGTTGGGGACCCAGTACTTC
>-|TRBJ2-5|-|TRBV7-2
CASRKTGQETQYF
TGTGCCAGCAGAAAGACGGGACAAGAGACCCAGTACTTC
>-|TRBJ1-2|TRBD1|TRBV7-9
CASSFGTGGSYGYTF
TGTGCCAGCAGCTTCGGGACAGGGGGCTCCTATGGCTACACCTTC
>-|TRBJ2-3|-|TRBV21-1
CASKGVAGGPRNTQYF
TGTGCCAGCAAGGGGGTGGCGGGAGGCCCCCGAAATACGCAGTATTTT
>-|TRBJ1-1|-|TRBV5-1
CASSPGHGNTEAFF
TGCGCCAGCAGTCCGGGACATGGGAACACTGAAGCTTTCTTT
>-|TRBJ1-4|-|TRBV30
CAWRGRGGPDEKLFF
TGTGCCTGGAGGGGCCGGGGTGGACCGGATGAAAAACTGTTTTTT
>-|TRBJ2-3|-|TRBV19
CASKEASTDTQYF
TGTGCCAGTAAAGAGGCTAGCACAGATACGCAGTATTTT
>-|TRBJ2-7|TRBD2|TRBV4-1
CASSQEALAGGYEQYF
TGCGCCAGCAGCCAAGAGGCCCTAGCGGGGGGCTACGAGCAGTACTTC
>few|TRBJ1-5|-|TRBV28
CASSLIEGRQPQHF
TGTGCCAGCAGTTTAATCGAGGGCCGGCAGCCCCAGCATTTT
>-|TRBJ1-1|-|TRBV6-5
CASRQSLNTEAFF
TGTGCCAGCAGACAGTCTCTGAACACTGAAGCTTTCTTT
>-|TRBJ1-1|-|TRBV6-5
CASFIRDTGTEAFF
TGTGCCAGCTTCATCCGGGATACAGGGACTGAAGCTTTCTTT
>-|TRBJ2-3|TRBD1|TRBV28
CASSWTGGVDTQYF
TGTGCTAGCAGCTGGACAGGGGGGGTGGATACGCAGTATTTT
>-|TRBJ2-4|TRBD2|TRBV2
CASSDGGVWAKNIQYF
TGTGCCAGCAGTGATGGGGGGGTATGGGCCAAAAACATTCAGTACTTC
>-|TRBJ2-5|TRBD2|TRBV5-1
CASSPASPGLAEETQYF
TGCGCCAGCTCCCCCGCGTCGCCGGGACTAGCGGAAGAGACCCAGTACTTC
>-|TRBJ2-5|TRBD1|TRBV19
CASSAKGQGKRETQYF
TGTGCCAGTAGTGCTAAAGGACAGGGCAAGCGGGAGACCCAGTACTTC
>-|TRBJ1-2|-|TRBV5-1
CASRAGDYGYTF
TGCGCCAGCAGAGCAGGGGACTATGGCTACACCTTC
>-|TRBJ2-1|-|TRBV5-6
CASSLVSGVGNEQFF
TGTGCCAGCAGCTTGGTGAGCGGCGTTGGTAATGAGCAGTTCTTC
>once|TRBJ2-5|TRBD2|TRBV5-6
CASSLSGRAIGTQYF
TGTGCCAGCAGCTTGAGCGGGAGGGCCATTGGGACCCAGTACTTC
>-|TRBJ2-1|TRBD2|TRBV11-2
CASSLLWTSGNEQFF
TGTGCCAGCAGCTTACTGTGGACTAGCGGTAATGAGCAGTTCTTC
>few|TRBJ1-1|-|TRBV7-9
CASSPTGTEAFF
TGTGCCAGCAGCCCGACAGGCACTGAAGCTTTCTTT
>-|TRBJ2-4|TRBD1|TRBV4-3
CASSPPGQGRRIQYF
TGCGCCAGCAGCCCGCCTGGACAGGGGCGACGCATTCAGTACTTC
>-|TRBJ2-1|TRBD1|TRBV11-2
CASSREGTGGLDEQFF
TGTGCCAGCAGCCGCGAGGGCACAGGGGGCCTTGATGAGCAGTTCTTC
>-|TRBJ2-3|TRBD1|TRBV27
CASSPRTDRTVARHTQYF
TGTGCCAGCAGTCCTCGGACGGACAGGACGGTCGCTAGACATACGCAGTATTTT
>-|TRBJ1-3|-|TRBV11-2
CASSLVPGAGNTIYF
TGTGCCAGCAGCTTGGTCCCCGGGGCTGGAAACACCATATATTTT
>-|TRBJ2-7|TRBD1|TRBV5-1
CASSPVDRAYEQYF
TGCGCCAGCAGCCCGGTGGACAGGGCCTACGAGCAGTACTTC
>-|TRBJ2-7|-|TRBV5-1
CASSQGGGDEQYF
TGCGCCAGCAGCCAGGGTGGCGGGGACGAGCAGTACTTC
>-|TRBJ2-3|TRBD1|TRBV2
CASSPGLFDPGQITDTQYF
TGTGCCAGCAGTCCAGGACTTTTCGACCCGGGACAGATCACAGATACGCAGTATTTT
>-|TRBJ2-1|-|TRBV14
CASSPELGLIYNEQFF
TGTGCCAGCAGCCCAGAACTAGGACTCATCTACAATGAGCAGTTCTTC
>-|TRBJ1-1|TRBD1|TRBV20-1
CSARWGQKTFF
TGCAGTGCTAGATGGGGACAGAAGACTTTCTTT
>-|TRBJ2-1|-|TRBV18
CASSPDSLIEQFF
TGTGCCAGCTCACCGGACAGTCTCATTGAGCAGTTCTTC
>-|TRBJ2-5|TRBD1|TRBV3-1/TRBV3-2
CASSQSPGTGAGETQYF
TGTGCCAGCAGCCAATCACCCGGGACAGGAGCAGGGGAGACCCAGTACTTC
>once|TRBJ2-7|TRBD2|TRBV7-6
CASSHTSGRTYEQYF
TGTGCCAGCAGCCACACTAGCGGGAGGACCTACGAGCAGTACTTC
>-|TRBJ2-5|TRBD2|TRBV11-2
CASSLTGTSGETQYF
TGTGCCAGCAGCTTAACTGGGACTAGCGGAGAGACCCAGTACTTC
>-|TRBJ2-3|-|TRBV30
CAWTRDSKQYF
TGTGCCTGGACCCGGGACTCAAAGCAGTATTTT
>-|TRBJ2-4|-|TRBV4-3
CASSQVENSGAKNIQYF
TGCGCCAGCAGCCAAGTTGAAAATAGCGGTGCCAAAAACATTCAGTACTTC
>-|TRBJ1-5|-|TRBV4-1
CASSQDRGGGQPQHF
TGCGCCAGCAGCCAAGATCGGGGGGGCGGGCAGCCCCAGCATTTT
>-|TRBJ1-3|-|TRBV5-1
CASSLTVSGNTIYF
TGCGCCAGCAGCTTGACAGTGTCTGGAAACACCATATATTTT
>-|TRBJ2-4|TRBD2|TRBV5-5
CASSLSGGGANIQYF
TGTGCCAGCAGCTTAAGCGGGGGCGGGGCCAACATTCAGTACTTC
>-|TRBJ1-2|-|TRBV7-2
CASSLNKDSRYTF
TGTGCCAGCAGCTTGAATAAGGACAGCCGCTACACCTTC